This T cell receptor (beta chain) was documented in a study of cytomegalovirus exposure and HLA in healthy donors. Nominally healthy donors provided the samples, though records likely missed some immune exposures. Deletions cut 4 bases from V and 6 bases from J, with 11 bases between. The CDR3 has 14 residues. Per germline, CDR1 SGDLS and CDR2 YYNGEE. The study ran its PCR with 60 Vbeta and 13 Jbeta primers. TCRdb's copy holds only in-frame clones and misses some; the assay was immunoSEQ multiplex PCR. The sample carries 180,000 or so clones, roughly 85% recorded once. This sequence was found in a male donor in good health and CMV-seronegative. Sequenced: PBMCs. The chain couples TRBV9 to TRBJ1-6; D gene uncertain. DNA of the CDR3: TGTGCCAGCAGCCCAGGATGGGTTAATTCACCCCTCCACTTT. Its protein is CASSPGWVNSPLHF. Looking up the rest from reference TRBV9 and TRBJ1-6 gives the full variable domain: DSGVTQTPKHLITATGQRVTLRCSPRSGDLSVYWYQQSLDQGLQFLIQYYNGEERAKGNILERFSAQQFPDLHSELNLSSLELGDSALYFCASSPGWVNSPLHFGNGTRLTVT.